This record looks at one T cell receptor beta chain sequence and its context. Random hexamers were used to reverse transcribe roughly 0.45 to 1 ug of RNA. MiXCR, applied by TCRdb to the immunoSEQ multiplex PCR reads, yields one record per CDR3 protein. The data show about 180,000 distinct CDR3 sequences, 95% seen once. The sample comes from a study of CD8 T cells in Susac syndrome. CDR3 length: 15 residues. V gave up 0 bases and J gave up 3 bases, with 10 bases separating them. Germline assignment: CDR1 SGHDT and CDR2 YYEEEE. The source of this sequence is a human donor with multiple sclerosis. The specimen was CD8+ T cells from PBMCs. This chain uses TRBV5-6 with TRBJ1-5; the D is unclear. CDR3 DNA sequence: TGTGCCAGCAGCTTGGGCAGGCACCACAATCAGCCCCAGCATTTT. Amino acids: CASSLGRHHNQPQHF.